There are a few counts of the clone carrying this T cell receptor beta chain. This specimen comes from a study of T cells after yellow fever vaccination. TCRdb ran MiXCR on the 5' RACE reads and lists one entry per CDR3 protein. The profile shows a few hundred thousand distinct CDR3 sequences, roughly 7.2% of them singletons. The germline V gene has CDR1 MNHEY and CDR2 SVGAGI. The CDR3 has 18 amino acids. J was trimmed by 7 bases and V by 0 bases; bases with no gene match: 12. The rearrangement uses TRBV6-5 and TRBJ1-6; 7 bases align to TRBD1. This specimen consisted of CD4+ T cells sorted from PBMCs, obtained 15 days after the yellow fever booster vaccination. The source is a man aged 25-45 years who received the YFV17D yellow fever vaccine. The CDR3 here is CASSYSTPGIGGNSPLHF. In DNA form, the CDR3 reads TGTGCCAGCAGTTACTCGACACCAGGGATAGGGGGCAATTCACCCCTCCACTTT.